Listed here is a single T cell receptor (beta chain). This sample stems from a study of neoadjuvant anti-PD-1 for oral cavity cancer. Time point meaning: after neoadjuvant nivolumab, at surgical resection. Blood cells were analyzed directly, without culture or expansion. The CDR3 spans 11 residues. Trimming left V 5 bases short and J 3 bases short, with 5 bases between. Germline V gene lookup returns CDR1 MNHEY and CDR2 SVGAGI. The table came from immunoSEQ multiplex PCR; TCRdb's copy has only in-frame clones and leaves some out. The table has some 14,000 clones, roughly 70% seen once. The specimen was PBMCs, collected after nivolumab (anti-PD-1) treatment. The sequence was obtained from a person aged 40-85 years with oral cavity squamous cell carcinoma. The chain carries TRBV6-5 and TRBJ2-7; D ambiguous. DNA of the CDR3: TGTGCCAGCAGTACAAACTACGAGCAGTACTTC. The encoded protein is CASSTNYEQYF.